These 21 T cell receptor beta chains were all obtained from the same sample, sequenced in a study of blood T cell dynamics during melanoma immunotherapy. Noted time point: week 3, after first cycle of checkpoint inhibitor. The assay was immunoSEQ multiplex PCR, and TCRdb's table has in-frame clones only and misses some. This table has about 11,000 clones, 80% appearing once. The sample was blood, taken from a patient treated with checkpoint blockade. Receptors were obtained from a human donor with melanoma.

This clone has a single count. The rearrangement joins TRBV19 to TRBJ1-5, with 7 positions matching TRBD1. V shed 1 base, J shed 1 base, and the junction held 10 bases outside the gene matches. The CDR3 loop spans 18 amino acids. Germline CDR1 reads LNHDA; CDR2 reads SQIVND (reference sequence). The CDR3 reads CASSIGTGGAWSNQPQHF. The DNA for the CDR3 is TGTGCCAGTAGTATAGGGACAGGCGGAGCGTGGAGCAATCAGCCCCAGCATTTT.

This chain links TRBV7-8 with TRBJ1-6; D is perhaps TRBD1 (5 bases). This CDR3 has 15 residues. CDR1 SGHVS and CDR2 FQNEAQ come from the germline V gene. The ends were cut back, 5 bases at V and 7 bases at J, with 15 bases in the middle. The CDR3 spells CASSPTWGGNSPLHF. The CDR3 nucleotides read TGTGCCAGCAGCCCCACCTGGGGGGGGAATTCACCCCTCCACTTT. The full variable domain, in which reference TRBV7-8 and TRBJ1-6 provide the parts outside the CDR3, is GAGVSQSPRYKVAKRGQDVALRCDPISGHVSLFWYQQALGQGPEFLTYFQNEAQLDKSGLPSDRFFAERPEGSVSTLKIQRTQQEDSAVYLCASSPTWGGNSPLHFGNGTRLTVT.

This clone has just one count. This chain uses TRBV2 with TRBJ2-5; 7 bases map to TRBD1. The V gene end was trimmed by 5 bases and the J gene end by 5 bases; junction bases not matched to a gene: 5. This CDR3 contains 13 residues. Germline CDR1 is SNHLY and CDR2 is FYNNEI. In DNA, the CDR3 is TGTGCCAGCAGTAGGACAGGCGAGGAGACCCAGTACTTC. Translation: CASSRTGEETQYF. The full variable domain, rest sourced from reference TRBV2 and TRBJ2-5, is EPEVTQTPSHQVTQMGQEVILRCVPISNHLYFYWYRQILGQKVEFLVSFYNNEISEKSEIFDDQFSVERPDGSNFTLKIRSTKLEDSAMYFCASSRTGEETQYFGPGTRLLVL.

This chain joins TRBV6-1 and TRBJ1-1; 7 positions agree with TRBD1. CDR1 and CDR2 (germline): MNHNS, SASEGT. CDR3 length: 15 amino acids. V gave up 3 bases and J gave up 2 bases; unmatched junction bases: 6. CDR3 DNA: TGTGCCAGCAGTGAGTGGGACAGCATCAACACTGAAGCTTTCTTT. Its protein product is CASSEWDSINTEAFF.

This rearrangement joins TRBV11-2 to TRBJ2-2; D unclear. The CDR3 spans 16 residues. The ends were cut back, 1 base at V and 0 bases at J, with 9 bases in the middle. Germline CDR1 SGHAT, CDR2 FQNNGV. The DNA for the CDR3 is TGTGCCAGCAGCTTAGGGCGGTACCCGAACACCGGGGAGCTGTTTTTT. Translation: CASSLGRYPNTGELFF.

The gene calls are TRBV28 and TRBJ1-2, with TRBD1 as a possible D gene (5 bases). The CDR3 spans 14 residues. From germline, CDR1 is MDHEN and CDR2 SYDVKM. V gave up 3 bases and J gave up 4 bases, with 12 bases separating them. The CDR3 is CASSLGRGFYGYTF. CDR3 DNA sequence: TGTGCCAGCAGTTTGGGACGCGGATTCTATGGCTACACCTTC.

The V call is TRBV5-8, the J call TRBJ2-1; D might be TRBD1 (6 bases). The CDR3 has 14 amino acids. V shed 0 bases and J shed 9 bases, with 13 bases lying between them. The germline V gene encodes CDR1 SGHTS and CDR2 YDEGEE. The chain's CDR3 is CASSLGTETVEQFF. For the CDR3, the DNA is TGTGCCAGCAGCTTGGGGACAGAAACCGTTGAGCAGTTCTTC.

The chain recombines TRBV7-9 with TRBJ1-1; maybe TRBD1 (5 bases). V lost 5 bases to trimming and J lost 11 bases, with 18 bases between them. The CDR3 loop spans 13 amino acids. The germline V gene has CDR1 SEHNR and CDR2 FQNEAQ (reference sequence). Here the CDR3 reads CASSPLAGGYAFF. The CDR3 coding sequence is TGTGCCAGCAGCCCACTGGCCGGGGGTTATGCTTTCTTT.

This clone was observed a handful of times. CDR3 loop: CASRRDFSGANVLTF. The CDR3 DNA follows: TGTGCCAGCAGGCGGGATTTCTCTGGGGCCAACGTCCTGACTTTC. The chain recombines TRBV6-1 with TRBJ2-6; a possible D gene is TRBD2 (6 bases). Germline assignment: CDR1 MNHNS and CDR2 SASEGT. V lost 6 bases, J lost 0 bases, and 9 bases lay in between. The CDR3 consists of 15 residues.

This clone was seen only once. The chain uses TRBV6-1 and TRBJ1-2, with TRBD1 matching 7 bases. J lost 7 bases, V lost 6 bases, and 11 bases had no gene match. Germline CDR1 and CDR2: MNHNS and SASEGT. There are 14 residues in the CDR3. The chain's CDR3 is CASRNTGENGGYTF. The CDR3 DNA reads as TGTGCCAGCAGGAATACAGGGGAGAACGGTGGCTACACCTTC.

The J gene is TRBJ2-7, the V gene TRBV28; D call uncertain. The CDR3 spans 14 residues. CDR1 and CDR2 from the germline V gene are MDHEN and SYDVKM. The ends were cut back, 4 bases at V and 4 bases at J, with 14 bases in the middle. The CDR3 loop reads CASSSHAAVYEQYF. DNA for the CDR3: TGTGCCAGCAGTTCGCACGCGGCCGTATACGAGCAGTACTTC.

The CDR3 spells CASSRDAGPGIEKLFF. DNA for the CDR3: TGTGCCAGCAGCCGGGACGCCGGCCCGGGGATTGAAAAACTGTTTTTT. The V and J genes are TRBV11-2 and TRBJ1-4; D perhaps matches TRBD1 (5 bases). Germline V lookup: CDR1 SGHAT, CDR2 FQNNGV. This CDR3 contains 16 residues. V shed 5 bases and J shed 7 bases, with 20 bases lying between them.

As DNA, the CDR3 is TGTGCCAGCAAGGGGGGAGGGGCGAACACCGGGGAGCTGTTTTTT. This encodes CASKGGGANTGELFF. The chain combines TRBV28 with TRBJ2-2, with a weak D call TRBD2 (7 bases). The V and J ends lost 7 bases and 0 bases respectively, with 12 bases between them. CDR3 length equals 15 residues. CDR1 is MDHEN and CDR2 is SYDVKM in the germline V gene.

This clone was seen once. This sequence joins TRBV18 and TRBJ1-4; TRBD1 is a possible D gene (5 bases). The ends were cut back, 3 bases at V and 2 bases at J, with 13 bases in the middle. Germline CDR1 and CDR2: KGHSH and LQKENI. CDR3 size: 16 residues. The CDR3 is CASSPGPTATNEKLFF. The DNA for the CDR3 is TGTGCCAGCTCACCGGGACCTACTGCGACTAATGAAAAACTGTTTTTT.

The chain links TRBV5-4 to TRBJ2-1, with TRBD2 matching over 12 bases. CDR3 length equals 16 residues. V lost 3 bases to trimming and J lost 1 base; unmatched junction nucleotides: 2. Looked up from germline, CDR1 is SGHNT and CDR2 is YYREEE (reference sequence). The CDR3 loop reads CASSSGLAGSYNEQFF. CDR3 nucleotide sequence: TGTGCCAGCAGCTCGGGACTAGCGGGTTCCTACAATGAGCAGTTCTTC.

The V gene is TRBV5-4, the J gene TRBJ2-7, with a tentative D call TRBD1 (7 bases). The CDR3 is 14 residues long. Trimming cost V 2 bases and J 3 bases, with 12 bases left between them. Germline V lookup: CDR1 SGHNT, CDR2 YYREEE (reference sequence). CDR3 bases: TGTGCCAGCAGCTTTGGAGGGACAGACTACGAGCAGTACGTC. This encodes CASSFGGTDYEQYV.

This clone came up once. This chain's CDR3 is CASSLVGPVNSPLHF. CDR3 bases: TGTGCCAGCAGCTTAGTAGGGCCGGTTAATTCACCCCTCCACTTT. The chain uses TRBV7-2 and TRBJ1-6; no definite D call. The CDR3 loop spans 15 amino acids. V lost 1 base to trimming and J lost 6 bases, with 10 bases between them. Germline V gives CDR1 SGHTA, CDR2 FQGNSA. Full variable domain (remainder filled in from reference TRBV7-2 and TRBJ1-6): GAGVSQSPSNKVTEKGKDVELRCDPISGHTALYWYRQSLGQGLEFLIYFQGNSAPDKSGLPSDRFSAERTGGSVSTLTIQRTQQEDSAVYLCASSLVGPVNSPLHFGNGTRLTVT.

This clone was found a few times. This chain joins TRBV7-2 and TRBJ2-1; D is unresolved. Germline V CDR1 and CDR2: SGHTA, FQGNSA. V was clipped by 1 base and J by 8 bases, with 12 bases between them. The CDR3 is 14 amino acids. The CDR3 reads CASSLGLDAYEQFF. The CDR3 nucleotides are TGTGCCAGCAGCTTAGGGCTAGACGCTTATGAGCAGTTCTTC.

Concerning this clone itself: Germline is not matched at one junction end, which may reflect a read error. The chain recombines TRBV28 with TRBJ1-2; D is uncertain. Germline values: CDR1 MDHEN, CDR2 SYDVKM. The CDR3 totals 14 residues. The CDR3 protein is CASSAGLPNYGHTF. For the CDR3, the DNA is TGTGCCAGCAGTGCCGGTCTTCCAAACTATGGCCACACCTTC.

V is TRBV11-1 and J is TRBJ2-5, with 8 bases aligning to TRBD1. The CDR3 sequence is 14 residues long. Losses at the gene ends were 4 bases for V and 5 bases for J; bases not matched to a gene: 6. CDR1 and CDR2 from the germline V gene are SGHAT and FQDESV (reference sequence). CDR3 sequence reads: CASSSRDRWETQYF. The CDR3 DNA reads TGTGCCAGCAGCTCGAGGGACAGGTGGGAGACCCAGTACTTC.

CDR3 amino acids: CASSLASNQPQHF. The CDR3 DNA reads TGTGCCAGCAGCTTAGCCAGCAATCAGCCCCAGCATTTT. J is TRBJ1-5 and V is TRBV7-9; D remains ambiguous. V shed 0 bases and J shed 1 base, with 1 base lying between them. The CDR3 contains 13 residues. Germline CDR1 SEHNR, CDR2 FQNEAQ (reference sequence). Based on the CDR3 plus reference TRBV7-9 and TRBJ1-5, the full variable domain is DTGVSQNPRHKITKRGQNVTFRCDPISEHNRLYWYRQTLGQGPEFLTYFQNEAQLEKSRLLSDRFSAERPKGSFSTLEIQRTEQGDSAMYLCASSLASNQPQHFGDGTRLSIL.